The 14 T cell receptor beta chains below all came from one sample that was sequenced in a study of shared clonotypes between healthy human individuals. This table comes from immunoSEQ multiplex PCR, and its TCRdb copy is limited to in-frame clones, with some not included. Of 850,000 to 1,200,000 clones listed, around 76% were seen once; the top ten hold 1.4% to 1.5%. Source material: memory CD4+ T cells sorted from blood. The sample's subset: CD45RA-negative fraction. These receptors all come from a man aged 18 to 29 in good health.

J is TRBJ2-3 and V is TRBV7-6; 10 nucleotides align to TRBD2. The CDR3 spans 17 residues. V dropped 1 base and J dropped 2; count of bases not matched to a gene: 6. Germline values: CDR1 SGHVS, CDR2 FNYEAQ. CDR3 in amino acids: CASSLGSGGSLTDTQYF. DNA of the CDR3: TGTGCCAGCAGCTTAGGTAGCGGGGGGTCACTCACAGATACGCAGTATTTT.

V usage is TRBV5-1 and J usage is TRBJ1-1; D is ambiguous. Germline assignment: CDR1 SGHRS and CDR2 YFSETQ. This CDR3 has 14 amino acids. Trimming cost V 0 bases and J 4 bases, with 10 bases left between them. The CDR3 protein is CASSLDPVSTEAFF. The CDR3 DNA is TGCGCCAGCAGCTTGGATCCTGTGAGCACTGAAGCTTTCTTT.

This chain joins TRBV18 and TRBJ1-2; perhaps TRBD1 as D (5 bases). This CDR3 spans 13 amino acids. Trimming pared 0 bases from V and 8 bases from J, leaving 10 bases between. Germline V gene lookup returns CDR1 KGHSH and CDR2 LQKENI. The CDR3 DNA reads TGTGCCAGCTCACCACCCGCAGGGAACGGCTACACCTTC. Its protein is CASSPPAGNGYTF.

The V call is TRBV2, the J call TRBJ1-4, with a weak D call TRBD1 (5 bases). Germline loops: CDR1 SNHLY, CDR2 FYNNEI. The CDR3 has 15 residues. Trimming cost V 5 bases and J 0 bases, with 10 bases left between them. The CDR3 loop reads CASSPRGPTNEKLFF. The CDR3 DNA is TGTGCCAGCAGTCCGAGGGGACCAACTAATGAAAAACTGTTTTTT. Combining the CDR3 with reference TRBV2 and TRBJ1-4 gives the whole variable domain EPEVTQTPSHQVTQMGQEVILRCVPISNHLYFYWYRQILGQKVEFLVSFYNNEISEKSEIFDDQFSVERPDGSNFTLKIRSTKLEDSAMYFCASSPRGPTNEKLFFGSGTQLSVL.

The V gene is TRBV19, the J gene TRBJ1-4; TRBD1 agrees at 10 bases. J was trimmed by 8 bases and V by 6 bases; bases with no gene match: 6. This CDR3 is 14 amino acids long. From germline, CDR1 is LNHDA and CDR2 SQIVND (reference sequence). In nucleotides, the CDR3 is TGTGCCAGTAGCCCTGGACAGGGGGAAGAAAAACTGTTTTTT. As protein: CASSPGQGEEKLFF.

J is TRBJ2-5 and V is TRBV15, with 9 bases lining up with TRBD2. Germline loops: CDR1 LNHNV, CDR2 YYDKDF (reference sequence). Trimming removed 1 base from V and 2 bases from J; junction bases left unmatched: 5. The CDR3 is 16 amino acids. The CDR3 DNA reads TGTGCCACCAGCAGAGTTCTAGCGGGACTACAAGAGACCCAGTACTTC. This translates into CATSRVLAGLQETQYF. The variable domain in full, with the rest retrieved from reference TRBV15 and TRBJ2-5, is DAMVIQNPRYQVTQFGKPVTLSCSQTLNHNVMYWYQQKSSQAPKLLFHYYDKDFNNEADTPDNFQSRRPNTSFCFLDIRSPGLGDTAMYLCATSRVLAGLQETQYFGPGTRLLVL.

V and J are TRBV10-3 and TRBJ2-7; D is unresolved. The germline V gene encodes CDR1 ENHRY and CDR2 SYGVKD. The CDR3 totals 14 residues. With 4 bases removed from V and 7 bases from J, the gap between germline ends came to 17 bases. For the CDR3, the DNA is TGTGCCATCAGTGCCACTTTCAAGGCCGGGGAGCAGTACTTC. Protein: CAISATFKAGEQYF.

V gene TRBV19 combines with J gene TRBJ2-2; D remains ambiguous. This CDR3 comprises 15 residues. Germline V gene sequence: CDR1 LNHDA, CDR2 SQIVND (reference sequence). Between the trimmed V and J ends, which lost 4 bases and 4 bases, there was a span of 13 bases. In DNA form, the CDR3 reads TGTGCCAGTAGTAGAGATTTCTACGTCACCGGGGAGCTGTTTTTT. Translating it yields CASSRDFYVTGELFF.

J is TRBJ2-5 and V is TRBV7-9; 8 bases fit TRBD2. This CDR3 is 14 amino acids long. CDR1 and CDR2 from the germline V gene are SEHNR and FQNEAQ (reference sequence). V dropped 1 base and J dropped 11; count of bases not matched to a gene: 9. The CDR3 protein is CASSLGGRNVEQYF. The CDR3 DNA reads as TGTGCCAGCAGCTTAGGCGGGAGGAATGTAGAGCAGTACTTC.

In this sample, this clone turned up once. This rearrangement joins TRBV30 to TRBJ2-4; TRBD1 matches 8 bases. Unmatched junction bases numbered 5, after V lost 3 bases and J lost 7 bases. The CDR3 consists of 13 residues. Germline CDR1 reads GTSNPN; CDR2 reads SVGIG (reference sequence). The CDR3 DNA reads TGTGCCTGGAGCCCCGGACAGGGCAACATTCAGTACTTC. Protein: CAWSPGQGNIQYF.

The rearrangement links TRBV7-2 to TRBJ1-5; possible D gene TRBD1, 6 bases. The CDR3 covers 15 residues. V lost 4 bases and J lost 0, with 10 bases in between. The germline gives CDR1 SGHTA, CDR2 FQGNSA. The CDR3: CASSSQGNSNQPQHF. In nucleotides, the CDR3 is TGTGCCAGCAGCTCTCAGGGGAATAGCAATCAGCCCCAGCATTTT.

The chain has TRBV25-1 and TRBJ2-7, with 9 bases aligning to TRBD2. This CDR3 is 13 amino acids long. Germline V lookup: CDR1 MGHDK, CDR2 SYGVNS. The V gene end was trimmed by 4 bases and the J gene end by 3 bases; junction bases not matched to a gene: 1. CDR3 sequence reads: CASSAAGGYEQYF. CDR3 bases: TGTGCCAGCAGTGCAGCGGGGGGCTACGAGCAGTACTTC.

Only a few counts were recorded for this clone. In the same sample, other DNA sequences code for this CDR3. The CDR3 reads CASSSQGTGELFF. CDR3 bases: TGCGCCAGCAGCTCACAGGGCACCGGGGAGCTGTTTTTT. The chain links TRBV5-1 to TRBJ2-2, with D possibly TRBD1 on 6 matching bases. Germline CDR1 reads SGHRS; CDR2 reads YFSETQ. Trimming left V 3 bases short and J 4 bases short, with 7 bases between. CDR3 length: 13 residues. Looking up the rest from reference TRBV5-1 and TRBJ2-2 gives the full variable domain: KAGVTQTPRYLIKTRGQQVTLSCSPISGHRSVSWYQQTPGQGLQFLFEYFSETQRNKGNFPGRFSGRQFSNSRSEMNVSTLELGDSALYLCASSSQGTGELFFGEGSRLTVL.

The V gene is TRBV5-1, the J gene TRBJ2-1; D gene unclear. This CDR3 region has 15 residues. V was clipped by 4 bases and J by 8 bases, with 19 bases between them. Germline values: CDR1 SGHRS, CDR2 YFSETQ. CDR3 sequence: CASSVASGSYDEQFF. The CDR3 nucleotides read TGCGCCAGCAGCGTCGCGTCGGGCTCGTACGATGAGCAGTTCTTC.